This entry concerns a single TCR beta chain. The antigen remains unidentified. The length of the CDR3 is 16 residues. V gave up 1 base and J gave up 8 bases, with 17 bases separating them. CDR1 and CDR2 (germline): LGHNA, YNFKEQ. This specimen belongs to a study of immune evolution from preneoplasia to lung adenocarcinoma. The study, taken as a whole, reports: From normal lung to invasive adenocarcinoma, top clone frequencies appeared to decrease.

Produced via immunoSEQ multiplex PCR; TCRdb's table is partial and in-frame only. Seen here are some 5,000 clones, around three quarters observed once, and the top ten hold roughly 10%. The sequenced sample was FFPE minimally invasive lung adenocarcinoma tissue. The TCR was taken from a person in their 70s with lung adenocarcinoma. The genes are TRBV4-2 and TRBJ1-4; D gene uncertain. The CDR3 protein is CASSQGEGPQGEKLFF. Written as DNA, the CDR3 is TGTGCCAGCAGCCAAGGCGAAGGCCCTCAAGGCGAAAAACTGTTTTTT.